These T cell receptor beta chains were read from a single sample in a study of control samples from healthy donors and cancer patients. The data were produced by immunoSEQ multiplex PCR, yet TCRdb's version contains in-frame clones alone and is incomplete. Of some 160,000 clones in the sample, 92% were seen once. The sequencing input was blood. These receptors all come from a young woman in good health. CDR3s include the opening cysteine and the closing phenylalanine or tryptophan. D genes are given only for firm matches. Rows give clone size only sometimes, using once, few, many, or a class for an expanded clone.

clone_size,cdr3_length,d_call,v_call,j_call,cdr3_aa,cdr3_nt
-,15,TRBD1,TRBV27,TRBJ2-1,CASSSGTGGRDEQFF,TGTGCCAGCAGTTCCGGGACAGGGGGCAGGGATGAGCAGTTCTTC
-,13,-,TRBV6-5,TRBJ1-1,CASSYALNTEAFF,TGTGCCAGCAGTTACGCCTTGAACACTGAAGCTTTCTTT
-,17,-,TRBV27,TRBJ1-1,CASNVHTTSPPNTEAFF,TGTGCCAGCAATGTACACACCACGTCCCCACCGAACACTGAAGCTTTCTTT
-,13,TRBD1,TRBV2,TRBJ2-1,CASKTDRVGEQFF,TGTGCCAGCAAAACGGACAGGGTCGGTGAGCAGTTCTTC
-,14,-,TRBV19,TRBJ2-7,CASSIVWSSYEQYF,TGTGCCAGTAGTATAGTCTGGAGCTCCTACGAGCAGTACTTC
few,13,-,TRBV5-1,TRBJ2-2,CASSLTNTGELFF,TGCGCCAGCAGCTTGACGAACACCGGGGAGCTGTTTTTT
-,17,-,TRBV28,TRBJ2-2,CASSLSGRGLLTGELFF,TGTGCCAGCAGTTTATCAGGCAGGGGCCTTCTCACCGGGGAGCTGTTTTTT
-,13,-,TRBV10-3,TRBJ1-3,CAISGTSGNTIYF,TGTGCCATCAGTGGCACCTCTGGAAACACCATATATTTT
few,12,-,TRBV5-5,TRBJ2-7,CASSLQGGEQYF,TGTGCCAGCAGCCTACAGGGCGGCGAGCAGTACTTC
-,12,-,TRBV28,TRBJ1-5,CASSLVNQPQHF,TGTGCCAGCAGTTTGGTTAATCAGCCCCAGCATTTT
once,11,-,TRBV19,TRBJ2-2,CASKFDGELFF,TGTGCCAGTAAGTTCGACGGGGAGCTGTTTTTT